This T cell receptor (beta chain) was captured in a study of sequential checkpoint blockade in melanoma. Study-wide context: DNA from 70 to 95 pretreatment tumor samples underwent TCRβ immunosequencing.

Study-wide results and caveats: Pretreatment TIL clonality tracked with response in the nivolumab-first arm.

Treatment reported: randomized to nivolumab then ipilimumab (arm A) or the reverse (arm B). Sequenced by immunoSEQ multiplex PCR; TCRdb stores in-frame clones only, minus some. The profile shows about 4,000 clones, around 19% of them singletons. In regard to this clone: What it binds is unknown.

The V gene's germline CDR1 is SNHLY and CDR2 FYNNEI. The CDR3 length is 14 residues. Trimming removed 2 bases at V and 5 bases at J, with 11 bases between. The clonotype was recovered from a human patient with melanoma. Some clones in this sample may be carry-over from other donors' samples. Sequencing used tumor tissue (inferred from file names), obtained from a patient given nivolumab and ipilimumab in sequence. The rearrangement links TRBV2 to TRBJ2-3; D is ambiguous. The chain's CDR3 is CASSEIIGRDTQYF. The CDR3 nucleotides read TGTGCCAGCAGTGAAATAATCGGACGAGATACGCAGTATTTT.